The entry below describes one T cell receptor (beta chain). The target antigen is unknown. This CDR3 is built from 17 residues. The ends were cut back, 4 bases at V and 4 bases at J, with 21 bases in the middle. The repertoire was sequenced with immunoSEQ multiplex PCR; TCRdb's copy has only in-frame clones and lacks some. This table holds over 25,000 clones, nearly 95% found once. This sample is drawn from a study of OX40 agonist ivuxolimab in advanced cancers. The overall study: Intravenous ivuxolimab at 0.01 to 10 mg/kg was given to patients every 2 weeks. Whole-study findings and limits: On average, CD8+ T cells had more expanded clones than CD4+.

This rearrangement joins TRBV23-1 to TRBJ2-3, with TRBD2 as a possible D gene (5 bases). TRBV23-1 is an open reading frame whose function is uncertain. The origin of this receptor is an adult with an advanced solid tumor such as melanoma, head and neck, liver or kidney cancer. The material sequenced was CD4+ or CD8+ T cells sorted from blood, taken in a trial of the OX40 agonist ivuxolimab. The CDR3 region has the DNA TGCGCCAGCAGTCCCTCCGGGGAGAGGGTGTGGGCAGATACGCAGTATTTT. The encoded protein is CASSPSGERVWADTQYF.